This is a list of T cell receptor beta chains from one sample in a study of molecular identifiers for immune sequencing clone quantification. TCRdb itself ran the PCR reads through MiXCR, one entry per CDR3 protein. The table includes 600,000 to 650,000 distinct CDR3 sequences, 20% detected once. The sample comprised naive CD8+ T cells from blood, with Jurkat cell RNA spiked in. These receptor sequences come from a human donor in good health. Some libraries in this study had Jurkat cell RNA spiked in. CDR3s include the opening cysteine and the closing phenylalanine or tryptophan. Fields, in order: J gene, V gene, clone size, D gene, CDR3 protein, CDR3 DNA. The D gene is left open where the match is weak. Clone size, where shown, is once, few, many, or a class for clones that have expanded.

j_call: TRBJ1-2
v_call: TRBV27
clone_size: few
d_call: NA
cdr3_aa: CASSPQGTPANYGYTF
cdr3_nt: TGTGCCAGCAGTCCTCAGGGGACTCCAGCTAACTATGGCTACACCTTC

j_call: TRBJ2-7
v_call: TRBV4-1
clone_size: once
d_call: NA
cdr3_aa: CASSPANSYSYEQYF
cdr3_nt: TGCGCCAGCAGCCCGGCGAATTCCTACTCCTACGAGCAGTACTTC

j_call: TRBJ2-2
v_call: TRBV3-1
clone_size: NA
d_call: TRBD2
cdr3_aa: CASSQEFVLAGGTGELFF
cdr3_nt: TGTGCCAGCAGCCAAGAATTTGTACTAGCGGGGGGGACCGGGGAGCTGTTTTTT

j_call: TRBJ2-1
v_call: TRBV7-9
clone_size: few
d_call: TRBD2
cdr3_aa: CASSIETSGTYNEQFF
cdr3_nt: TGTGCCAGCAGCATAGAGACTAGCGGAACCTACAATGAGCAGTTCTTC

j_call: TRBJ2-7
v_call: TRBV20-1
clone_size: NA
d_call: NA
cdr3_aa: CSAVRDQLYEQYF
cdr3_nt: TGCAGTGCTGTCCGGGACCAACTTTACGAGCAGTACTTC

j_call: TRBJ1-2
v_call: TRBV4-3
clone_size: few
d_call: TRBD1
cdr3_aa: CASSQDRDRYGYTF
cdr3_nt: TGCGCCAGCAGCCAAGACCGGGACAGATATGGCTACACCTTC

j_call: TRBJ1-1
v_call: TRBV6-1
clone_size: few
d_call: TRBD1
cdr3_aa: CATDRANTEAFF
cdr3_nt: TGTGCCACGGACAGGGCGAACACTGAAGCTTTCTTT

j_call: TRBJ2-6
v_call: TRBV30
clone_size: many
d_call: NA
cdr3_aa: CAWSEGSGANVLTF
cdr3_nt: TGTGCCTGGAGTGAGGGCTCTGGGGCCAACGTCCTGACTTTC

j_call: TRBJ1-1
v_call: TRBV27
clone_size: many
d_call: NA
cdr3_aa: CASSPIQGLNTEAFF
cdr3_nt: TGTGCCAGCAGCCCCATACAGGGCCTGAACACTGAAGCTTTCTTT

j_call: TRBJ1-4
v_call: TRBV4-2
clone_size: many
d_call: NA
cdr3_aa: CASTTMAGAGEKLFF
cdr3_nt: TGTGCCAGCACGACAATGGCGGGGGCGGGTGAAAAACTGTTTTTT

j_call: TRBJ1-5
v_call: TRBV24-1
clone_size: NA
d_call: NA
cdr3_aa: CATSDSKGYLAQPQHF
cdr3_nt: TGTGCCACCAGTGATTCCAAAGGCTACCTGGCTCAGCCCCAGCATTTT

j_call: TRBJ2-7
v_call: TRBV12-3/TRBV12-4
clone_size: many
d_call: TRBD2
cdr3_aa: CASSPTSGGTINYEQYF
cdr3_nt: TGTGCCAGCAGCCCGACTAGCGGGGGGACTATCAATTACGAGCAGTACTTC

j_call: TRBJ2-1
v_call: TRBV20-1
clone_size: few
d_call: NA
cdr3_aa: CSAREGGYNEQFF
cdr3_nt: TGCAGTGCCAGGGAAGGGGGATACAATGAGCAGTTCTTC

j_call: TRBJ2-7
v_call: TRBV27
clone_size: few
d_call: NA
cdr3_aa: CASSGNIYEQYF
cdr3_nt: TGTGCCAGCAGTGGTAATATCTACGAGCAGTACTTC

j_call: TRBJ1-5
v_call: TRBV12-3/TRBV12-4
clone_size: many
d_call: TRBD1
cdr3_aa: CASSPGTAIHQPQHF
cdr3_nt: TGTGCCAGCAGTCCTGGGACAGCTATTCATCAGCCCCAGCATTTT

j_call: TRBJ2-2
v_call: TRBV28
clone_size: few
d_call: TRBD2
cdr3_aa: CASLAGGRTGELFF
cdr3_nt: TGTGCCAGCCTAGCGGGAGGGAGAACCGGGGAGCTGTTTTTT

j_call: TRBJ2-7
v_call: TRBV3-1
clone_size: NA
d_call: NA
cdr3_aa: CASSQTIVSYEQYF
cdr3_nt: TGTGCCAGCAGCCAGACGATCGTATCCTACGAGCAGTACTTC

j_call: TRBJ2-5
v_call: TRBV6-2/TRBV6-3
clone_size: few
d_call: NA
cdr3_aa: CASSYDAARYQETQYF
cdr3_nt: TGTGCCAGCAGTTACGATGCGGCGAGATACCAAGAGACCCAGTACTTC

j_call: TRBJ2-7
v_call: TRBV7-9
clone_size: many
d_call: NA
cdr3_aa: CASSLESGSTTFDEQYF
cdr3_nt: TGTGCCAGCAGCTTGGAGTCGGGCTCAACGACATTTGACGAGCAGTACTTC

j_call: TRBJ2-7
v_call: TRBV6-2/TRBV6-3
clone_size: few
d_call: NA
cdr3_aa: CASSYSEMEGPNEQYF
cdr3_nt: TGTGCCAGCAGTTACTCAGAAATGGAGGGCCCCAACGAGCAGTACTTC

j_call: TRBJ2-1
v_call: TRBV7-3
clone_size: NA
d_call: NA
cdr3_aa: CASSSAGIGEQFF
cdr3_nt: TGTGCCAGCAGCTCGGCGGGGATCGGGGAGCAGTTCTTC

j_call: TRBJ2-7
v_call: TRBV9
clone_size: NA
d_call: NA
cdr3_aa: CASSERTDSYEQYF
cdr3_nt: TGTGCCAGCAGCGAGAGGACAGACTCCTACGAGCAGTACTTC

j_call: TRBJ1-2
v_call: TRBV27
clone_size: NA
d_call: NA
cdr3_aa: CASSSKGLYGYTF
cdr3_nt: TGTGCCAGCAGTTCCAAGGGACTCTATGGCTACACCTTC

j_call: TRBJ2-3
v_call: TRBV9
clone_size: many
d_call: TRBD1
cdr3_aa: CASSTTTGTVPDTQYF
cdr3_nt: TGTGCCAGCAGCACGACGACAGGGACGGTCCCAGATACGCAGTATTTT

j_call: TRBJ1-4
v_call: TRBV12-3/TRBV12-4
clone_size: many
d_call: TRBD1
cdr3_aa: CASSPDRGLANEKLFF
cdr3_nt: TGTGCCAGCAGTCCTGACAGGGGGCTAGCTAATGAAAAACTGTTTTTT

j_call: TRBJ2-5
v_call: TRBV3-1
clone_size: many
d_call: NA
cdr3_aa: CASSQSLAGQETQYF
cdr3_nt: TGTGCCAGCAGCCAATCTTTGGCAGGCCAAGAGACCCAGTACTTC

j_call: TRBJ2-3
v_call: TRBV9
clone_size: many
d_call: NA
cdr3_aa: CASSVDAADTQYF
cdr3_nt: TGTGCCAGCAGCGTAGACGCGGCAGATACGCAGTATTTT

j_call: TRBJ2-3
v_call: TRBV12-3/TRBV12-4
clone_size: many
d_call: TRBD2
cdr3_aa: CASSLEPGLVTDTQYF
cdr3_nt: TGTGCCAGCAGTCTTGAACCGGGACTAGTGACAGATACGCAGTATTTT

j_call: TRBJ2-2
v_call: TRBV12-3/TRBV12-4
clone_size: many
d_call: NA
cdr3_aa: CASSFGEAGELFF
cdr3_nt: TGTGCCAGCAGTTTTGGGGAAGCCGGGGAGCTGTTTTTT

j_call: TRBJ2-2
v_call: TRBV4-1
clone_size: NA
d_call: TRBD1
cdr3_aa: CDSSQAGPGGGGSGELFF
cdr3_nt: TGCGACAGCAGCCAAGCCGGACCAGGGGGCGGTGGATCCGGGGAGCTGTTTTTT

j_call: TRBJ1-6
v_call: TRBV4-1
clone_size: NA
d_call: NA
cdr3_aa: CASSQGLVSSYNSPLHF
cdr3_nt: TGCGCCAGCAGCCAAGGTTTAGTCAGCTCCTATAATTCACCCCTCCACTTT

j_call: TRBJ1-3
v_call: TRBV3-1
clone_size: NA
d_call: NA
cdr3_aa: CANSQAMGEPISGNTIYF
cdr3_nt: TGTGCCAACAGCCAAGCGATGGGCGAGCCAATCTCTGGAAACACCATATATTTT